In its sample, the clone carrying this T cell receptor (beta chain) was seen a few times. The antigen remains undetermined. These data come from a study of blood T cells in healthy people across ages. A second roughly 7 to 11 cycle PCR used barcoded and J-beta primers. Using its own MiXCR run on the 5' RACE reads, TCRdb lists one record per CDR3 protein. Counted here are approximately 670,000 distinct CDR3 sequences, 40% to 45% occurring once; the ten biggest clones make up around 32%. Study-wide points: The fall in TCR beta diversity per million T cells was roughly linear with age.

From germline, CDR1 is SGDLS and CDR2 YYNGEE. Trimming removed 0 bases from V and 7 bases from J, with 17 bases in between. CDR3 length: 15 residues. Sequenced: blood. This chain joins TRBV9 and TRBJ2-7; D is perhaps TRBD1 or TRBD2 (6 bases each). The sequence derives from an older man in good health. CDR3 sequence: CASSVDGGPPTEQYF. CDR3 sequence (DNA): TGTGCCAGCAGCGTAGATGGGGGGCCCCCTACAGAGCAGTACTTC. Full variable domain (outside the CDR3, taken from reference TRBV9 and TRBJ2-7): DSGVTQTPKHLITATGQRVTLRCSPRSGDLSVYWYQQSLDQGLQFLIQYYNGEERAKGNILERFSAQQFPDLHSELNLSSLELGDSALYFCASSVDGGPPTEQYFGPGTRLTVT.